A selection of T cell receptor beta chains follows, all from one sample in a study of Graves' ophthalmopathy and Graves' hyperthyroidism. One entry per CDR3 protein, called by TCRdb with MiXCR from the multiplex PCR reads. The table includes 600,000 to 950,000 distinct CDR3 sequences, 40% detected once. The sample taken for sequencing was peripheral blood. The receptors stem from an adult man with Graves' ophthalmopathy. Each CDR3 is given with its conserved first and last residue. D genes are given only for firm matches. The size field is filled for only some rows; it gives once, few, many or a size class.

CDR3 DNA: TGTGCCAGCAGCCTGCAGGGACCCGAGGGCTACACCTTC
CDR3 protein: CASSLQGPEGYTF
clone size: many
D gene: -
V gene: TRBV7-8
J gene: TRBJ1-2

CDR3 DNA: TGTGCCAGCAGCTTAGGATGGGGACAGATCAATATGAACACTGAAGCTTTCTTT
CDR3 protein: CASSLGWGQINMNTEAFF
clone size: -
D gene: TRBD1
V gene: TRBV19
J gene: TRBJ1-1

CDR3 DNA: TGTGCCAGCTATGGGGTAGGGGTTGACGAGCAGTACTTC
CDR3 protein: CASYGVGVDEQYF
clone size: -
D gene: -
V gene: TRBV2
J gene: TRBJ2-7

CDR3 DNA: TGCAGTGCAGAACGGCGCTCTGGGGCCAACGTCCTGACTTTC
CDR3 protein: CSAERRSGANVLTF
clone size: -
D gene: -
V gene: TRBV20-1
J gene: TRBJ2-6

CDR3 DNA: TGTGCCAGCAAGAGGGGGGTTAATTCACCCCTCCACTTT
CDR3 protein: CASKRGVNSPLHF
clone size: few
D gene: -
V gene: TRBV6-5
J gene: TRBJ1-6

CDR3 DNA: TGTGCCAGCAGTGAAAATCAAGCGGGACAAGAGACCCAGTACTTC
CDR3 protein: CASSENQAGQETQYF
clone size: -
D gene: TRBD2
V gene: TRBV2
J gene: TRBJ2-5

CDR3 DNA: TGTGCCAGCAGCTTAACGTTGGACTACGAGCAGTACTTC
CDR3 protein: CASSLTLDYEQYF
clone size: many
D gene: -
V gene: TRBV7-3
J gene: TRBJ2-7

CDR3 DNA: TGCAGTGCTATCAGGGTTATCAATCAGCCCCAGCATTTT
CDR3 protein: CSAIRVINQPQHF
clone size: few
D gene: -
V gene: TRBV20-1
J gene: TRBJ1-5

CDR3 DNA: TGTGCCAGCAGTTCGACAGGAATCGGCAATCAGCCCCAGCATTTT
CDR3 protein: CASSSTGIGNQPQHF
clone size: many
D gene: -
V gene: TRBV2
J gene: TRBJ1-5

CDR3 DNA: TGTGCCAGCTGGTCAAAAACCTACGAGCAGTACTTC
CDR3 protein: CASWSKTYEQYF
clone size: many
D gene: -
V gene: TRBV10-3
J gene: TRBJ2-7

CDR3 DNA: TGTGCCAGCTCACGGGACAGGTCCAGCAATCAGCCCCAGCATTTT
CDR3 protein: CASSRDRSSNQPQHF
clone size: -
D gene: TRBD1
V gene: TRBV7-2
J gene: TRBJ1-5

CDR3 DNA: TGTGCCAGCAGCCCAAGGACCGCTAACTCCTACGAGCAGTACTTC
CDR3 protein: CASSPRTANSYEQYF
clone size: -
D gene: -
V gene: TRBV7-9
J gene: TRBJ2-7

CDR3 DNA: TGTGCCAGCAGTTCGGGGGGGGACGAGCAGTACTTC
CDR3 protein: CASSSGGDEQYF
clone size: few
D gene: TRBD2
V gene: TRBV12-3/TRBV12-4
J gene: TRBJ2-7

CDR3 DNA: TGTGCCAGCAGCGTAGGGCTAGCGGGCTACGAGCAGTACTTC
CDR3 protein: CASSVGLAGYEQYF
clone size: many
D gene: TRBD2
V gene: TRBV9
J gene: TRBJ2-7

CDR3 DNA: TGTGCCAGCAGCGACAGGGCCCTCCAAGAGACCCAGTACTTC
CDR3 protein: CASSDRALQETQYF
clone size: -
D gene: TRBD1
V gene: TRBV10-3
J gene: TRBJ2-5

CDR3 DNA: TGTGCCAGCAGCATGGGACAGATAAACACCGGGGAGCTGTTTTTT
CDR3 protein: CASSMGQINTGELFF
clone size: many
D gene: TRBD1
V gene: TRBV7-8
J gene: TRBJ2-2

CDR3 DNA: TGCGCCAGCAGCCTAGACCCGGGACAGCTATCCTATGGCTACACCTTC
CDR3 protein: CASSLDPGQLSYGYTF
clone size: many
D gene: TRBD1
V gene: TRBV5-1
J gene: TRBJ1-2

CDR3 DNA: TGTGCCAGCAGTTACCCCCCCCGAGAGCAGTACTTC
CDR3 protein: CASSYPPREQYF
clone size: -
D gene: -
V gene: TRBV6-2/TRBV6-3
J gene: TRBJ2-7

CDR3 DNA: TGTGCCGGCAGCCCAGCGAGGGGCCGAACCTACGAGCAGTACTTC
CDR3 protein: CAGSPARGRTYEQYF
clone size: -
D gene: -
V gene: TRBV14
J gene: TRBJ2-7

CDR3 DNA: TGTGCCAGCAGCAATGGGGGGAACGAGCAGTACTTC
CDR3 protein: CASSNGGNEQYF
clone size: -
D gene: -
V gene: TRBV25-1
J gene: TRBJ2-7